This T cell receptor (beta chain) was sequenced in a study of identical twins. Study-wide points: Part of the zero-insertion signal could reflect confounding by invariant MAIT and iNKT cells.

cDNA molecules carried unique molecular identifiers, and template switching added a universal primer site. TCRdb called the 5' RACE reads again in MiXCR, with one record for every CDR3 protein. Altogether roughly 690,000 distinct CDR3 sequences are present, around 6% being singletons, with the ten largest covering roughly 2%. This CDR3 spans 19 amino acids. The trim removed 5 bases at V and 0 bases at J, leaving 16 bases unmatched. Per the germline V gene, CDR1 is MNHEY and CDR2 is SMNVEV (reference sequence). This clonotype showed up many times. Its antigen remains unidentified. This TCR was recovered from a man aged 18 to 29 in good health. Sequenced input: naive T cells sorted from blood. The rearrangement joins TRBV27 to TRBJ2-1, with 7 positions matching TRBD2. The DNA of the CDR3 is TGTGCCAGCAGTCTTAGCGGGCAAAGGTTTAAGAGCTCCTACAATGAGCAGTTCTTC. Residues: CASSLSGQRFKSSYNEQFF.